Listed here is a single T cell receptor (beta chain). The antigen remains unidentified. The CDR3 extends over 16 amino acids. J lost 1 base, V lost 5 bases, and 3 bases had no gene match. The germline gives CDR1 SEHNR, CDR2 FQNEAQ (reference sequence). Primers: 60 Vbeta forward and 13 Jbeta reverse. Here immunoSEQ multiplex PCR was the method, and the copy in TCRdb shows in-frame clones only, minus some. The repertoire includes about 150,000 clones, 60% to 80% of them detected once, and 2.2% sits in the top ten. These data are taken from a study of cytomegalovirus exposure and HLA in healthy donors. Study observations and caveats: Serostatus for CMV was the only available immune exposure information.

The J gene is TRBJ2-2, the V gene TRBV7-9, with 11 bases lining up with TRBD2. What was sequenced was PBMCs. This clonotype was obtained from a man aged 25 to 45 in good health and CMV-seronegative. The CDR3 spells CASSRGLAGNTGELFF. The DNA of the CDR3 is TGTGCCAGCAGCCGTGGACTAGCGGGGAACACCGGGGAGCTGTTTTTT.